This TCR beta chain came from a study of OX40 agonist ivuxolimab in advanced cancers. Whole-study context: Dose-escalation patients had hepatocellular carcinoma, melanoma, renal cell or head and neck cancer. Study observations and caveats: On average, a greater number of expanded clones characterised CD8+ T cells relative to CD4+. Among the least clonally expanded were partial responders at 0.1-3.0 mg/kg.

A word on this clone: The antigen is not known.

TCRdb's copy holds only in-frame clones and misses some; the assay was immunoSEQ multiplex PCR. This sample carries tens of thousands of clones, about 88% of them seen once, and the ten largest clones take over 25%. The specimen was CD4+ or CD8+ T cells sorted from blood, collected in a trial of the OX40 agonist ivuxolimab. This TCR was recovered from an adult with an advanced solid tumor such as melanoma, head and neck, liver or kidney cancer.

CDR3 coding DNA: TGTGCCAGCTGGATTCAGGGGGGCGCGATCACCGGGGAGCTGTTTTTT. This sequence encodes CASWIQGGAITGELFF. The chain is built from TRBV27 and TRBJ2-2, with D perhaps matching TRBD1 (7 bases). The V end lost 8 bases, the J end lost 4 bases, and 20 bases lay between the germline ends. From germline, CDR1 is MNHEY and CDR2 SMNVEV (reference sequence). CDR3 length equals 16 residues.